These 10 T cell receptor beta chains share one sample of origin, sequenced in a study of T cell responses to AZD1222 COVID-19 vaccine. Data came from immunoSEQ multiplex PCR; TCRdb stores just in-frame clones and leaves some out. The sample has about 200,000 clones, around 94% seen once. This specimen consisted of peripheral blood, obtained 28 days after the second dose of the MenACWY control vaccine. These receptors came from an adult who received the MenACWY meningococcal vaccine as a control.

This clone came up a few times. V and J are TRBV6-4 and TRBJ1-1, with D possibly matching TRBD1 (5 bases). Trimming stripped 3 bases from V and 1 base from J, with 6 bases between. Germline CDR1 and CDR2: MRHNA and SNTAGT. The CDR3 contains 13 residues. The chain's CDR3 is CASSEGPNTEAFF. The DNA of the CDR3 is TGTGCCAGCAGTGAGGGGCCGAACACTGAAGCTTTCTTT.

V usage is TRBV25-1 and J usage is TRBJ1-1; maybe TRBD1 (6 bases). V was cut by 2 bases and J by 1 base, with 11 bases left in between. This CDR3 is built from 15 residues. From germline, CDR1 is MGHDK and CDR2 SYGVNS. Written as DNA, the CDR3 is TGTGCCAGCAGTGAACCTCAACAGGGGAACACTGAAGCTTTCTTT. Encoded protein: CASSEPQQGNTEAFF.

The V gene is TRBV24-1, the J gene TRBJ2-3, with TRBD2 matching over 8 bases. The CDR3 length is 18 residues. V shed 4 bases and J 1 base; nucleotides not matched to a gene: 12. Germline loops: CDR1 KGHDR, CDR2 SFDVKD. CDR3 in amino acids: CATSDPRGGVYGTDTQYF. CDR3 nucleotides: TGTGCCACCAGTGACCCTCGGGGGGGGGTTTATGGCACAGATACGCAGTATTTT.

The chain employs TRBV7-9 and TRBJ2-7, with unresolved D. Germline CDR1 SEHNR, CDR2 FQNEAQ (reference sequence). Trimming left V 2 bases short and J 5 bases short, with 7 bases between. The CDR3 length is 12 residues. The CDR3 coding sequence is TGTGCCAGCAGCTTATACGGTGACGAGCAGTACTTC. It encodes CASSLYGDEQYF. Filled out from reference TRBV7-9 and TRBJ2-7, the complete variable domain reads DTGVSQNPRHKITKRGQNVTFRCDPISEHNRLYWYRQTLGQGPEFLTYFQNEAQLEKSRLLSDRFSAERPKGSFSTLEIQRTEQGDSAMYLCASSLYGDEQYFGPGTRLTVT.

This chain uses TRBV14 with TRBJ2-5; 9 bases agree with TRBD2. The trim removed 1 base at V and 5 bases at J, leaving 8 bases unmatched. This CDR3 is built from 16 residues. CDR1 and CDR2 (germline): SGHDN, FVKESK. The CDR3 reads CASSQVFSGSRETQYF. As DNA, the CDR3 is TGTGCCAGCAGCCAAGTTTTTAGCGGGAGTCGGGAGACCCAGTACTTC.

The V gene is TRBV12-3 or TRBV12-4, the J gene TRBJ1-2, with TRBD1 as a possible D gene (5 bases). This CDR3 contains 13 residues. The germline V and J ends were trimmed by 2 bases and 5 bases, with 9 bases remaining between them. As DNA, the CDR3 is TGTGCCAGCAGTTTAACAGGACTGTATGGCTACACCTTC. Amino acid sequence: CASSLTGLYGYTF.

J is TRBJ1-3 and V is TRBV2, with 8 positions matching TRBD1. Trimming at V came to 6 bases and at J to 6 bases, leaving 1 base not matched to a gene. Germline V gives CDR1 SNHLY, CDR2 FYNNEI. CDR3 length: 12 residues. The CDR3 bases are TGTGCCAGCAGGACAGGGGAAAACACCATATATTTT. This sequence encodes CASRTGENTIYF.

The chain recombines TRBV5-4 with TRBJ2-3, with 7 bases aligning to TRBD1. J gave up 2 bases and V 0 bases, and 3 bases lay outside the gene matches. The CDR3 loop spans 15 amino acids. The germline CDR1 and CDR2 sequences are SGHNT and YYREEE (reference sequence). Written as DNA, the CDR3 is TGTGCCAGCAGCTTGGGGGGACAGCTCACAGATACGCAGTATTTT. This gives the protein CASSLGGQLTDTQYF.

The rearrangement joins TRBV4-2 to TRBJ2-3; no definite D call. The CDR3 runs 17 residues. Trimming pared 0 bases from V and 1 base from J, leaving 14 bases between. The germline gives CDR1 LGHNA, CDR2 YNFKEQ. The CDR3 DNA sequence: TGTGCCAGCAGCCAAGACCCCATGGGTGGTGGCACAGATACGCAGTATTTT. Translated, it gives CASSQDPMGGGTDTQYF.

The chain uses TRBV5-6 and TRBJ2-7, with D perhaps matching TRBD2 (6 bases). Germline CDR1 and CDR2: SGHDT and YYEEEE. The ends were cut back, 2 bases at V and 6 bases at J, with 6 bases in the middle. CDR3 length: 11 amino acids. In DNA, the CDR3 is TGTGCCAGCAGCTTCGGGGGCGAGCAGTACTTC. It specifies CASSFGGEQYF.